This T cell receptor beta chain is from a study of regulatory T cells in long-lasting Graves disease. Study at large: The study enrolled newly diagnosed Graves' patients on antithyroid drugs under 3 months. Study-wide points: Favored usage of TRBV28, TRBJ1-2 and TRBJ2-5 was recorded in persistent disease.

The time point was: newly diagnosed GD, antithyroid drugs for less than 3 months. The TCR library used RNA extracted from PBMCs. Germline lookup yields CDR1 MNHEY and CDR2 SMNVEV (reference sequence). Trimming took off 6 bases at V and 5 bases at J, with 10 bases between the two ends. The CDR3 extends over 12 amino acids. This clonotype has only one observation. Antigen: not known. Arm-PCR of CDR3 regions with iRepertoire HTBI primers generated TCR beta libraries. TCRdb passed the multiplex PCR reads through MiXCR, listing each CDR3 protein once. The sample holds more than 300,000 distinct CDR3 sequences, around 11% seen once. These same data were also listed under a study on T cells in Graves' hyperthyroidism and ophthalmopathy.

This sequence originates from a woman aged 18 to 35 with Graves disease. Sample: peripheral blood mononuclear cells (PBMCs), taken at new diagnosis, from a patient treated with antithyroid drugs. The rearrangement joins TRBV27 to TRBJ2-5, with D perhaps given as TRBD1 or TRBD2 (5 bases each). The CDR3 is CASSPWGETQYF. The CDR3 DNA sequence: TGTGCCAGCAGCCCCTGGGGGGAGACCCAGTACTTC.